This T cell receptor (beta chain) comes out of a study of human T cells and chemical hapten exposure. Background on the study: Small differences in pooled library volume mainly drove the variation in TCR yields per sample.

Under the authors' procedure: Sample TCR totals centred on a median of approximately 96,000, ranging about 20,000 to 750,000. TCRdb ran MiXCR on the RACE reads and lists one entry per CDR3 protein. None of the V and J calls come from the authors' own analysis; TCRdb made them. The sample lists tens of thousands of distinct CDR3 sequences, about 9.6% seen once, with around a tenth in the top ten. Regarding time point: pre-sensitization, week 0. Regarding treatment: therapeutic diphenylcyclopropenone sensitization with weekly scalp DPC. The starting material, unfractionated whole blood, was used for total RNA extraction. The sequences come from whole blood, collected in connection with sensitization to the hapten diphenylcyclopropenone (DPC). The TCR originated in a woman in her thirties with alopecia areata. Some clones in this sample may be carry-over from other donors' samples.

As DNA, the CDR3 is TGTGCCAGCAGTGAAGAGGTCAGAGACACAGATACGCAGTATTTT. Residues: CASSEEVRDTDTQYF. This sequence joins TRBV2 and TRBJ2-3; no clear D. Trimming took 1 base from V and 2 from J, leaving 10 bases between them. Germline CDR1 is SNHLY and CDR2 is FYNNEI. The CDR3 length is 15 residues.